The clone carrying this TCR beta chain was detected only once. Libraries were prepared by immunoSEQ multiplex PCR; TCRdb keeps only in-frame clonotypes and omits some of them. Here the sample spans about 1.5 million clones, approximately 98% being singletons. This record belongs to a study of shared clonotypes between healthy human individuals. There are 14 residues in the CDR3. The germline CDR1 and CDR2 sequences are PRHDT and FYEKMQ (reference sequence). Trimming cost V 7 bases and J 6 bases, with 15 bases left between them. The rearrangement uses TRBV13 and TRBJ2-2, with D perhaps TRBD1 or TRBD2 (6 bases each). This clonotype was sampled from a young man in good health. Sequences were obtained from naive CD4+ T cells sorted from blood. The subset here: CD45RA+ positively selected. In DNA form, the CDR3 reads TGTGCCAGCAATAGGGGGGCGAAGGCCGGGGAGCTGTTTTTT. This encodes CASNRGAKAGELFF.